What follows are 16 T cell receptor beta chains derived from one specimen sequenced in a study of blood T cells in healthy people across ages. A second roughly 6 to 11 cycle PCR used barcoded and J-beta primers. Using its own MiXCR run on the 5' RACE reads, TCRdb lists one record per CDR3 protein. The sample lists 800,000 to 1,300,000 distinct CDR3 sequences; around 27% were seen once. The sample was also linked to a second study, of T cells of mothers and their children.

Sequenced: blood. The receptors were gathered from a girl aged 2 to 10 in good health.

The chain links TRBV6-2 or TRBV6-3 to TRBJ2-5; TRBD2 is a possible D gene (5 bases). The J call is doubtful: the DNA matches TRBJ2-7 better. Germline values: CDR1 MNHEY, CDR2 SVGEGT. The CDR3 totals 14 residues. CDR3 residues: CASSYASGIYEQYF. For the CDR3, the DNA is TGTGCCAGCAGTTATGCCTCCGGGATTTACGAGCAGTACTTC.

J is TRBJ2-3 and V is TRBV29-1; D unresolved. The CDR3 runs 13 residues. Germline values: CDR1 SQVTM, CDR2 ANQGSEA. The V and J ends lost 7 bases and 3 bases respectively, with 14 bases between them. CDR3: CSAPGPATDTQYF. CDR3 in DNA: TGCAGCGCCCCGGGCCCAGCAACAGATACGCAGTATTTT.

The table lists this clonotype with a count of one. The chain links TRBV10-3 to TRBJ2-3; D may match TRBD1 or TRBD2 (5 bases each). The CDR3 extends over 16 amino acids. Germline CDR1 reads ENHRY; CDR2 reads SYGVKD. The V end lost 0 bases, the J end lost 2 bases, and 12 bases lay between the germline ends. The CDR3 reads CAISESRAGNTDTQYF. Here the CDR3 DNA reads TGTGCCATCAGTGAGTCGAGGGCAGGGAACACAGATACGCAGTATTTT.

J is TRBJ2-3 and V is TRBV6-5; no definite D call. There are 14 residues in the CDR3. The germline gives CDR1 MNHEY, CDR2 SVGAGI. V was trimmed by 3 bases and J by 2 bases, leaving 9 bases between them. CDR3 sequence reads: CASSYREFTDTQYF. DNA of the CDR3: TGTGCCAGCAGTTATAGAGAATTCACAGATACGCAGTATTTT.

This clonotype came up many times. The J gene is TRBJ2-5, the V gene TRBV6-5; D perhaps matches TRBD2 (5 bases). CDR1 and CDR2 (germline): MNHEY, SVGAGI. Trimming shortened V by 0 bases and J by 7 bases, and 9 bases separated the two germline ends. The length of the CDR3 is 13 residues. CDR3 region: CASSYSIGGTQYF. CDR3 nucleotide sequence: TGTGCCAGCAGTTACTCGATAGGAGGGACCCAGTACTTC.

The chain combines TRBV18 with TRBJ2-5; maybe TRBD1 (5 bases). Trimming stripped 4 bases from V and 4 bases from J, with 13 bases between. The CDR3 spans 14 residues. Germline CDR1 KGHSH, CDR2 LQKENI. The CDR3 sequence is CASSRTSVGETQYF. The DNA of the CDR3 is TGTGCCAGCTCACGGACATCGGTTGGAGAGACCCAGTACTTC.

The genes are TRBV11-2 and TRBJ2-5, with TRBD2 as a possible D gene (7 bases). The J call is doubtful: the DNA matches TRBJ2-7 better. CDR1 is SGHAT, CDR2 FQNNGV, per germline. The CDR3 is 15 residues long. The chain's CDR3 is CASSLGGGGNYEQYF. In nucleotides, the CDR3 is TGTGCCAGCAGCTTAGGAGGGGGGGGGAACTACGAGCAGTACTTC.

This clonotype has only a few counts. CDR3 nucleotide sequence: TGCAATGCCGCATTCCCTGCTCAGGATACGCAGTATTTT. Encoded protein: CNAAFPAQDTQYF. This chain connects TRBV29-1 to TRBJ2-3; the D is unclear. The germline V gene has CDR1 SQVTM and CDR2 ANQGSEA. This CDR3 has 13 residues.

This clonotype was observed a few times. The rearrangement joins TRBV3-1 to TRBJ2-2, with TRBD2 as a possible D gene (6 bases). V lost 6 bases and J 5 bases, leaving 16 bases between the germline ends. CDR1 and CDR2 (germline): LGHDT, YNNKEL (reference sequence). CDR3 length: 15 amino acids. CDR3 DNA sequence: TGTGCCAGCAGAAAATCTAGCGTGGAGACCGGGGAGCTGTTTTTT. It codes for CASRKSSVETGELFF. The full variable domain, with the rest looked up from reference TRBV3-1 and TRBJ2-2, is DTAVSQTPKYLVTQMGNDKSIKCEQNLGHDTMYWYKQDSKKFLKIMFSYNNKELIINETVPNRFSPKSPDKAHLNLHINSLELGDSAVYFCASRKSSVETGELFFGEGSRLTVL.

This clonotype was seen more than once but under ten times. J is TRBJ2-3 and V is TRBV7-9; a weak D match, TRBD2 (6 bases). V was clipped by 1 base and J by 6 bases, with 14 bases between them. Per germline, CDR1 SEHNR and CDR2 FQNEAQ (reference sequence). This CDR3 comprises 15 residues. The CDR3: CASSLVFGGLDTQYF. CDR3 in DNA: TGTGCCAGCAGCTTAGTATTCGGGGGTTTGGATACGCAGTATTTT.

This clonotype was seen a few times. The V gene is TRBV28, the J gene TRBJ1-4; no definite D call. With 6 bases removed from V and 8 bases from J, the gap between germline ends came to 13 bases. Germline CDR1 reads MDHEN; CDR2 reads SYDVKM. CDR3 length equals 13 residues. CDR3 protein: CASSSMISEKLFF. The CDR3 DNA reads as TGTGCCAGCAGCTCGATGATAAGCGAAAAACTGTTTTTT.

V is TRBV7-8 and J is TRBJ2-1, with D maybe TRBD2 (6 bases). Matching the DNA end better, TRBJ2-5 makes the J call doubtful. Germline V gene sequence: CDR1 SGHVS, CDR2 FQNEAQ. This CDR3 is 15 amino acids long. CDR3 bases: TGTGCCAGCAGCTTAAAGGCGGAGGGCCTCAAGACCCAGTACTTC. Translated, it gives CASSLKAEGLKTQYF.

This chain uses TRBV19 with TRBJ2-5; 8 positions agree with TRBD1. The end of the DNA is better explained by TRBJ2-7, so the J call may be wrong. The CDR3 has 16 amino acids. CDR1 and CDR2 (germline): LNHDA, SQIVND (reference sequence). CDR3 residues: CASSFESGQGEGEQYF. CDR3 nucleotides: TGTGCCAGTAGTTTCGAATCCGGACAGGGAGAGGGCGAGCAGTACTTC.

This clonotype was seen only a few times. The chain combines TRBV7-2 with TRBJ2-1; 15 nucleotides line up with TRBD2. CDR1 and CDR2 from the germline V gene are SGHTA and FQGNSA. V trimming: 5 bases; J trimming: 7 bases; junction bases outside the gene matches: 9. The CDR3 consists of 17 residues. CDR3 region: CASSLVGTSGGRNEQFF. For the CDR3, the DNA is TGTGCCAGCAGCCTCGTCGGGACTAGCGGGGGGAGAAATGAGCAGTTCTTC.

The chain employs TRBV21-1 and TRBJ2-3. TRBV21-1 is recorded as a pseudogene. CDR3 length: 19 residues. The CDR3 here is CASSKDLQVVGFSTDTQYF. The CDR3 region has the DNA TGTGCCAGCAGCAAAGATCTTCAGGTGGTGGGGTTTAGCACAGATACGCAGTATTTT.

This clonotype was picked up one time. The chain combines TRBV29-1 with TRBJ2-3; no reliable D call. Trimming cost V 4 bases and J 4 bases, with 15 bases left between them. The V gene's germline CDR1 is SQVTM and CDR2 ANQGSEA. This CDR3 spans 14 amino acids. CDR3 bases: TGCAGCGTTGCGCGCCTCGGAACGTCAGATACGCAGTATTTT. Translation gives CSVARLGTSDTQYF.